The sequence of this T cell receptor beta chain was determined in a study of T cell repertoires in cytomegalovirus infection. Deletions cut 7 bases from V and 7 bases from J, with 11 bases between. Germline V gene sequence: CDR1 MDHEN, CDR2 SYDVKM. The CDR3 length is 12 residues. One entry per CDR3 protein, called by TCRdb with MiXCR from the reads. The table shows 300,000 or so distinct CDR3 sequences, with roughly 23% occurring only once. Source material: PBMCs. This TCR derives from a human donor in good health (CMV status not recorded). Some clones in this sample may be carry-over from other donors' samples. This chain connects TRBV28 to TRBJ1-3; D unresolved. DNA of the CDR3: TGTGCCAGCAACCATAACCGGAACACCATATATTTT. Translation gives CASNHNRNTIYF.